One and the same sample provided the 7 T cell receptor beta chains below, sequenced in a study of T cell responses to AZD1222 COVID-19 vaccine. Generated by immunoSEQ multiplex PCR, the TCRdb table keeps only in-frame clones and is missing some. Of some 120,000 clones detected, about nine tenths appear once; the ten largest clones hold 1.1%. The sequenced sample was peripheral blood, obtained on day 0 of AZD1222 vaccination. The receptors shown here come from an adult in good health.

CDR3: CASSPKRNTIYF. The DNA of the CDR3 is TGTGCCAGCTCACCAAAGAGAAACACCATATATTTT. V usage is TRBV18 and J usage is TRBJ1-3, with D unresolved. Germline values: CDR1 KGHSH, CDR2 LQKENI. V was clipped by 2 bases and J by 5 bases, with 4 bases between them. The CDR3 loop spans 12 amino acids. Drawing the rest from reference TRBV18 and TRBJ1-3, the complete variable domain is NAGVMQNPRHLVRRRGQEARLRCSPMKGHSHVYWYRQLPEEGLKFMVYLQKENIIDESGMPKERFSAEFPKEGPSILRIQQVVRGDSAAYFCASSPKRNTIYFGEGSWLTVV.

The CDR3 DNA is TGTGCCAGTAGTATAGATCGAAGGAACCATAATGAAAAACTGTTTTTT. Protein product: CASSIDRRNHNEKLFF. The chain couples TRBV19 to TRBJ1-4; D is uncertain. Germline lookup yields CDR1 LNHDA and CDR2 SQIVND (reference sequence). The V and J ends lost 0 bases and 4 bases respectively, with 12 bases between them. There are 16 residues in the CDR3.

Here the CDR3 DNA reads TGTGCCAGCAACCTCAGCAATCAGCCCCAGCATTTT. It codes for CASNLSNQPQHF. This sequence joins TRBV12-3 or TRBV12-4 and TRBJ1-5; no clear D. The V gene lost 7 bases and the J gene lost 1 base, with 5 bases spanning the gap. The CDR3 spans 12 residues.

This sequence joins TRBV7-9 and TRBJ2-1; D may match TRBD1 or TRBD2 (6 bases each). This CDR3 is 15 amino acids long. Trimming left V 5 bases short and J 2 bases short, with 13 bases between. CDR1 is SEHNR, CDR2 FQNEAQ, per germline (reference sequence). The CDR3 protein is CASSDPGGPYNEQFF. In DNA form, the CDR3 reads TGTGCCAGCAGCGACCCTGGGGGGCCCTACAATGAGCAGTTCTTC.

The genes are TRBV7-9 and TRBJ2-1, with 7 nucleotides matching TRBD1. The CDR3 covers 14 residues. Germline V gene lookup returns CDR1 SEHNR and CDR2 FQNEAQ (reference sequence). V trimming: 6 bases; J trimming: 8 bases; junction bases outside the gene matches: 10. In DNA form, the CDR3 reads TGTGCCAGCAGGGGCGACAGGGAAGGGGATGAGCAGTTCTTC. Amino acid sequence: CASRGDREGDEQFF.

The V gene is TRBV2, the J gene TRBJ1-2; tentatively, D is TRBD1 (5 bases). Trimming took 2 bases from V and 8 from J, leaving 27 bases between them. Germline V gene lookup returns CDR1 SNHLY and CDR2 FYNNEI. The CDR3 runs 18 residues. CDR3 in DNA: TGTGCCAGCAGTGAATGGTATAGGGAGGGACGAAGCGACGAAGGCTACACCTTC. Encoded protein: CASSEWYREGRSDEGYTF.

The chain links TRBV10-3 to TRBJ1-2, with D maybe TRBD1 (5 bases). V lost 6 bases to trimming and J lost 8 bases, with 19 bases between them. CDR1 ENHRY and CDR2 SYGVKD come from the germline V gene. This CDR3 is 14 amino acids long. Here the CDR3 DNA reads TGTGCCATCAGCTTAACTCCAGGGCAGGAGGGCTACACCTTC. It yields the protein CAISLTPGQEGYTF.